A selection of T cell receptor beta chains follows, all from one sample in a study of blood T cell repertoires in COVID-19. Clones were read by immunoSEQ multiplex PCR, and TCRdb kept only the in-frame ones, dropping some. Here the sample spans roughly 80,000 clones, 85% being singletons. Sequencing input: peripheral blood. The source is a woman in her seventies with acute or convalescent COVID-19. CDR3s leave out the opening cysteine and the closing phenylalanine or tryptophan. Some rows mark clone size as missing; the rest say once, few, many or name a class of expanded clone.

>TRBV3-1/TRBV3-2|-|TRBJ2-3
ASSQLAGRRSTDTQY
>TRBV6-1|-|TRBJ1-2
ASSETTPDRAYGYT
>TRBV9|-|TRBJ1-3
ASSVGAGNSGNTIY
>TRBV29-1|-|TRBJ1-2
SVPGREYGYT
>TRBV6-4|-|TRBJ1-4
ASGGQRLATNEKLF
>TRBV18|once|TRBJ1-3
ASSKPGQVLKSYSGNTIY
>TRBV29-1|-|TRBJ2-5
SVEGLAGGVGTQY
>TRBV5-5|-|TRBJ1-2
ASSLQLDYGYT
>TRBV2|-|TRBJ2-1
ASSGGVRHDYNEQF
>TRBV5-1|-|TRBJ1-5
ASSLGGYSNQPQH
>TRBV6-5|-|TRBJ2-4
ASSYGTGGEDIQY
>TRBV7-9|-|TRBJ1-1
ASSLGGTSRAF
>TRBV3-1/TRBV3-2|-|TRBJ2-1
ASSSRDGSSYNEQF
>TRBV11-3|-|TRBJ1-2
ASSLQGIYGYT
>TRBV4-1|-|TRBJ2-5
ASSQDGAGGQETQY
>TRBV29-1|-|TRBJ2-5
SVEAATGAGQTQY
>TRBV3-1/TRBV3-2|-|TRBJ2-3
ASSQRLAGGTDTQY
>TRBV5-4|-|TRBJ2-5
ASSETQGQETQY
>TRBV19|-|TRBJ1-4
ASAPREKGKLF
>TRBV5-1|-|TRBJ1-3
ASSPAGTGSGNTIY
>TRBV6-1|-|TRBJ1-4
ASSELTGAHEKLF
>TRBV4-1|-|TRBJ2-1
ASSQDQSGQVYEQF
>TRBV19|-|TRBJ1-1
ASSNQQGIGAEAF
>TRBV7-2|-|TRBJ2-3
ASSLPWLAGGTDTQY
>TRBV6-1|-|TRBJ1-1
ASSDMGLNTEAF
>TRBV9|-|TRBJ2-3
ASSVASYTDTQY
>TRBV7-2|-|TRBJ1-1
ASSLAGRGVSEAF
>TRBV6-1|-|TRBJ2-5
ASSESGYGQETQY
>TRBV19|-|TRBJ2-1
ASRGISSGSFDEQF
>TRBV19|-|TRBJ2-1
ASSIARVGANEQF
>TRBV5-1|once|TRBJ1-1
ASSLTVSNTEAF
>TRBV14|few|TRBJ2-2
ASSPLVGGRNTGELF
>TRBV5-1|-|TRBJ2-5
ASSYGTGKETQY
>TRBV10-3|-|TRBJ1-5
AISESSGQGYNQPQH
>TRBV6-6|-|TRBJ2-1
ASRPDRGHNEQF
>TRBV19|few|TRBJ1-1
ASSIALWQGMNTEAF
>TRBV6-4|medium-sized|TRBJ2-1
ASSPGGGGAAFEQF
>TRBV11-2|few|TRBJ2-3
ASSPTLAGAPDTQY
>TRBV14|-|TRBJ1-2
ASSQDRQQVGYT
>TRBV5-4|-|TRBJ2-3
ASSLSSGGRDTQY
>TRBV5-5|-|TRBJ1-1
ASSLGPGENSAF
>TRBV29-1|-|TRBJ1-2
SVEDLRQGGGYT
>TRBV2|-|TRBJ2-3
ANGQGTDTQY
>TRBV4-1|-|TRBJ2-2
ASSQDRPGTFTGELF
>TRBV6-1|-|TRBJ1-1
ASSDPGVTEAF
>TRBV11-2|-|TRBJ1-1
ASSLTVEAF